Here is one T cell receptor (beta chain) with its context. The antigen is not known. This record belongs to a study of beta chain features in type 1 diabetes. Study-wide background: Cell yields, age and gender were similar between patients and healthy donors. Points from the study as a whole: Patients with Type 1 diabetes showed moderately but significantly shorter TCRB CDR3s in all four CD4+ subsets.

The isolated RNA, all of it, was reverse transcribed, so expressed TCRB transcripts were what got sequenced. The data were produced by immunoSEQ multiplex PCR, yet TCRdb's version contains in-frame clones alone and is incomplete. This table holds 400,000 to 450,000 clones, approximately 13% found once. The germline gives CDR1 LGHNT, CDR2 FRNRAP. This CDR3 spans 15 amino acids. The trim removed 2 bases at V and 3 bases at J, leaving 5 bases unmatched. This chain connects TRBV12-5 to TRBJ2-7; 9 nucleotides agree with TRBD1. Sequences were obtained from naive CD4+ T cells from blood. The TCR was taken from a man younger than 40 in good health. CDR3 coding DNA: TGTGCTAGTGGTTTGATACAGGGGGCATTCTACGAGCAGTACTTC. This codes for CASGLIQGAFYEQYF.